This T cell receptor beta chain was captured by sequencing in a study of beta chain features in type 1 diabetes. This clone was recorded a few times. Its antigen is as yet unknown. Broader study findings: Across all four CD4+ subsets, people with type 1 diabetes showed modestly shorter TCRB CDR3s.

Germline CDR1 ENHRY, CDR2 SYGVKD. This CDR3 has 13 amino acids. V dropped 6 bases and J dropped 9 bases, with 16 bases sitting between them. The investigators reverse transcribed all of the isolated RNA, so they sequenced expressed TCRB transcripts. Repertoires were generated with immunoSEQ multiplex PCR, while TCRdb's copy carries only in-frame clones and drops some. The data show hundreds of thousands of clones, more than 13% seen once. This sequence originates from a man aged 18 to 35 with type 1 diabetes. What was sequenced was naive CD4+ T cells from blood. The chain links TRBV10-3 to TRBJ2-3; D is perhaps TRBD2 (5 bases). CDR3 sequence: CAISLVGSETQYF. The CDR3 nucleotides are TGTGCCATCAGCTTAGTGGGGAGTGAAACGCAGTATTTT.